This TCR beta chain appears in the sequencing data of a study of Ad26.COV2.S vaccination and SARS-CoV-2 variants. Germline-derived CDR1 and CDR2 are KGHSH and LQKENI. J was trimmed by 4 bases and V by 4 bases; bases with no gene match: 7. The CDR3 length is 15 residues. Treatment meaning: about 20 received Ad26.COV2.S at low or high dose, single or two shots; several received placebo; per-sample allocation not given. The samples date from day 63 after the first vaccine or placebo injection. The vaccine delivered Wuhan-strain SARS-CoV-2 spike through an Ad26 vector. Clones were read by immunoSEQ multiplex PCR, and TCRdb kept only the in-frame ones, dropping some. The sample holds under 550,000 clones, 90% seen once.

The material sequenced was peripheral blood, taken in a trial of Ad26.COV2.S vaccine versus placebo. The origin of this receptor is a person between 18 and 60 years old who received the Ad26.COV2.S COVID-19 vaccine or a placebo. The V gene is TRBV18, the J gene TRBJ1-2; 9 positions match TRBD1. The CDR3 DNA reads TGTGCCAGCTCACGGTCCGGGACAGGGTCCTATGGCTACACCTTC. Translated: CASSRSGTGSYGYTF.